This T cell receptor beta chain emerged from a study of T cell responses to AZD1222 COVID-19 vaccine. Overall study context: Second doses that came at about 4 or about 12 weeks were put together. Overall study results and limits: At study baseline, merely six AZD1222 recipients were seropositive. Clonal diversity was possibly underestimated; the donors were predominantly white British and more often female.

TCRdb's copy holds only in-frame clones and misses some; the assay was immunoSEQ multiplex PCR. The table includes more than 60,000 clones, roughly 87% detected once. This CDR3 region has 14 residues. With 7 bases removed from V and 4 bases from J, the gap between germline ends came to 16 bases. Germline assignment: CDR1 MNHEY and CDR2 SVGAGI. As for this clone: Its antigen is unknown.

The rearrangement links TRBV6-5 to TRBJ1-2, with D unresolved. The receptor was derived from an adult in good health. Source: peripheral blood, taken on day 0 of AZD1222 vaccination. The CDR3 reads CASIARAPPYGYTF. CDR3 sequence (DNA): TGTGCCAGCATCGCTCGGGCTCCTCCCTATGGCTACACCTTC.